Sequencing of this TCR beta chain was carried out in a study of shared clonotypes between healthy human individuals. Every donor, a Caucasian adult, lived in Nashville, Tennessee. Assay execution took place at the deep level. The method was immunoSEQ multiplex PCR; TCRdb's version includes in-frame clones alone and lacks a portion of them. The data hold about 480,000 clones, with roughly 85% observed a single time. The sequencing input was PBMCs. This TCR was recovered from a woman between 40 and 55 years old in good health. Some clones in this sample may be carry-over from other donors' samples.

The CDR3 loop reads CASSRGGGHLYGYTF. CDR3 bases: TGTGCCAGCAGCCGAGGGGGGGGACACCTCTATGGCTACACCTTC. V is TRBV14 and J is TRBJ1-2, with a possible D match to TRBD1 (6 bases). The germline gives CDR1 SGHDN, CDR2 FVKESK. Between the trimmed V and J ends, which lost 4 bases and 4 bases, there was a span of 16 bases. CDR3 length equals 15 residues.